This T cell receptor (beta chain) was documented in a study of T cells in Graves' hyperthyroidism and ophthalmopathy. Study-wide findings and caveats: Ophthalmopathy stood apart from stable hyperthyroidism in a 13 V-J model.

In its sample, this clonotype was seen many times. Its antigen is as yet unknown. The investigators amplified TCR beta CDR3 regions from RNA transcripts. With the HTBI primer set, the TCR CDR3 went through a first round of RT-PCR. TCRdb re-derived calls from the multiplex PCR reads in MiXCR, one entry per CDR3 protein. The sample includes fewer than 800,000 distinct CDR3 sequences, about a sixth of them seen just once. The length of the CDR3 is 16 residues. V lost 5 bases, J lost 8 bases, and 12 bases stayed unmatched. The clonotype comes from a man aged 18-30 years with Graves' hyperthyroidism. The V gene is TRBV12-3 or TRBV12-4, the J gene TRBJ2-1; TRBD2 aligns across 10 bases. The sequenced material came from blood. Here the CDR3 DNA reads TGTGCCAGCAGTCTGACCTCTCTAGCGGGAGTGGATGAGCAGTTCTTC. Translation: CASSLTSLAGVDEQFF.